The 17 T cell receptor beta chains listed next were all sequenced from one sample in a study of post-analysis software for immune sequencing data. Study-level results: Patients carried roughly 5 TRBV segments more frequently than controls did, and TRBV5-6, TRBV5-1 and TRBV20-1 were among them.

Prepared TCR beta cDNA libraries contained unique molecular identifiers. TCRdb recomputed calls from the PCR reads with MiXCR, one row per CDR3 protein. The sample gives around 400,000 distinct CDR3 sequences, less than 40% of which show up once; under 15% is in the top ten. The antigens these receptors bind are not known. Material: blood. The receptors here all came from a girl between 5 and 17 years old with multiple sclerosis.

As to this clonotype: The junction departs from the called germline gene at one end, perhaps through a read error. The J gene is TRBJ2-5, the V gene TRBV7-9, with unresolved D. Germline lookup yields CDR1 SEHNR and CDR2 FQNEAQ (reference sequence). The CDR3 covers 14 residues. The chain's CDR3 is CASSSSVGEEAQYF. Written as DNA, the CDR3 is TGTGCCAGCAGCTCCTCCGTGGGTGAAGAGGCCCAGTACTTC.

This clonotype was detected only once. It may be a read error: a sequence one base away is much more abundant. The chain recombines TRBV4-1 with TRBJ2-7, with 8 bases aligning to TRBD1. Germline lookup yields CDR1 MGHRA and CDR2 YSYEKL. The CDR3 is 14 residues long. The J segment lost 5 bases and the V segment lost 4 bases, leaving 7 bases of the junction unmatched. The CDR3 region is CASSPGQATNEQYF. In DNA form, the CDR3 reads TGCGCCAGCAGCCCGGGACAGGCCACCAACGAGCAGTACTTC.

This clonotype was counted a few times. This sequence joins TRBV27 and TRBJ2-7; 9 nucleotides match TRBD1. With 8 bases clipped from V and 3 bases from J, the junction kept 2 bases outside the gene matches. Germline V lookup: CDR1 MNHEY, CDR2 SMNVEV (reference sequence). The CDR3 has 12 residues. The CDR3 sequence is CASRDRDYEQYF. CDR3 coding DNA: TGTGCCAGCCGGGACAGGGACTACGAGCAGTACTTC.

This clonotype has more than one count but fewer than ten. The V and J genes are TRBV12-3 or TRBV12-4 and TRBJ2-5; 7 bases agree with TRBD1. V lost 5 bases and J lost 1; bases outside the gene matches: 7. The CDR3 loop spans 15 amino acids. The CDR3 nucleotides read TGTGCCAGCAGTCTCCGGACAGGCCTCCAAGAGACCCAGTACTTC. The encoded protein is CASSLRTGLQETQYF.

The J gene is TRBJ2-1, the V gene TRBV20-1, with D perhaps given as TRBD1 or TRBD2 (6 bases each). Trimming shortened V by 0 bases and J by 7 bases, and 16 bases separated the two germline ends. The CDR3 has 15 amino acids. CDR1 DFQATT and CDR2 SNEGSKA come from the germline V gene (reference sequence). CDR3 coding DNA: TGCAGTGCTAGAGATCGGTTGGGGGGCGGGAATGAGCAGTTCTTC. It yields the protein CSARDRLGGGNEQFF.

Turning to this clonotype: An end of the junction differs from the germline gene, which may be a read error. The chain recombines TRBV9 with TRBJ2-3; TRBD1 matches 8 bases. CDR3 length: 16 residues. The germline CDR1 and CDR2 sequences are SGDLS and YYNGEE. The CDR3: CASSGPGQAATDMQYF. The DNA for the CDR3 is TGTGCCAGCAGCGGTCCGGGACAGGCGGCCACAGATATGCAGTATTTT.

This clonotype was detected only a few times. The chain recombines TRBV12-3 or TRBV12-4 with TRBJ2-5; 15 nucleotides agree with TRBD2. This CDR3 spans 17 amino acids. The ends lost 5 bases at V and 1 base at J; junction bases unmatched: 5. The CDR3 reads CASSPWGLAGGQETQYF. The CDR3 DNA sequence: TGTGCCAGCAGTCCTTGGGGACTAGCGGGGGGCCAAGAGACCCAGTACTTC.

The chain recombines TRBV27 with TRBJ1-5, with D tentatively TRBD1 (5 bases). CDR1 MNHEY and CDR2 SMNVEV come from the germline V gene (reference sequence). The CDR3 loop spans 13 amino acids. Trimming left V 5 bases short and J 5 bases short, with 10 bases between. CDR3 nucleotide sequence: TGTGCCAGCAGTGAGAGGGGCGATCAGCCCCAGCATTTT. Protein product: CASSERGDQPQHF.

As concerns this clonotype: At one end, the junction sequence differs from germline, possibly due to a read error. The chain is built from TRBV7-3 and TRBJ1-5, with TRBD1 matching over 7 bases. The CDR3 covers 13 residues. The germline CDR1 and CDR2 sequences are SGHTA and FQGTGA. The chain's CDR3 is CASSPDRDQPRHF. CDR3 nucleotides: TGTGCCAGCAGCCCCGACAGGGACCAGCCCCGGCATTTT.

The CDR3 DNA is TGTGCCAGCAGCAGGAGCGGTCTCTACAATGAGCAGTTCTTC. Protein sequence: CASSRSGLYNEQFF. The chain is built from TRBV4-2 and TRBJ2-1; D perhaps matches TRBD2 (5 bases). Germline CDR1 reads LGHNA; CDR2 reads YNFKEQ. The CDR3 runs 14 residues. V lost 5 bases, J lost 3 bases, and 11 bases lay in between.

V is TRBV12-3 or TRBV12-4 and J is TRBJ2-7; 7 bases match TRBD1. V lost 5 bases to trimming and J lost 3 bases; unmatched junction nucleotides: 4. The CDR3 sequence is 13 residues long. In DNA form, the CDR3 reads TGTGCCAGCAGTATGAGACAGGGCTACGAGCAGTACTTC. Protein sequence: CASSMRQGYEQYF.

This chain links TRBV16 with TRBJ2-7; tentatively, D is TRBD2 (6 bases). Per the germline V gene, CDR1 is KGHSY and CDR2 is FQNENV. This CDR3 is built from 14 residues. Trimming took 0 bases from V and 0 from J, leaving 6 bases between them. The CDR3 DNA reads TGTGCCAGCAGCCAATCCGGGGGCTCCTACGAGCAGTACTTC. Its protein is CASSQSGGSYEQYF.

The chain uses TRBV2 and TRBJ1-6; 10 bases fit TRBD1. V lost 6 bases and J lost 8; bases outside the gene matches: 4. This CDR3 has 14 residues. CDR1 SNHLY and CDR2 FYNNEI come from the germline V gene. CDR3 bases: TGTGCCAGCAGGGCCGGGACAGGGGATTCACCCCTCCACTTT. It is translated as CASRAGTGDSPLHF.

A single count supports this clonotype. Germline is not matched at one junction end, which may reflect a read error. The V gene is TRBV7-9, the J gene TRBJ2-3; 7 bases map to TRBD1. Germline V lookup: CDR1 SEHNR, CDR2 FQNEAQ (reference sequence). The CDR3 runs 19 residues. The CDR3 DNA follows: TGTGCCAGCAGCTCACTCTCTCCGGAGAAGGGTTTTAGGACAGGTACGCAGTATTTT. This codes for CASSSLSPEKGFRTGTQYF.

This clonotype has more than one count but fewer than ten. The rearrangement joins TRBV12-3 or TRBV12-4 to TRBJ2-7; TRBD2 is a possible D gene (6 bases). Between the trimmed V and J ends, which lost 3 bases and 4 bases, there was a span of 13 bases. The CDR3 covers 14 residues. CDR3 bases: TGTGCCAGCAGTTTCGGAGGGGATGGATACGAGCAGTACTTC. Translation: CASSFGGDGYEQYF.

In its sample, this clonotype was seen a few times. This chain connects TRBV28 to TRBJ1-5; D remains unclear. Germline V gene sequence: CDR1 MDHEN, CDR2 SYDVKM. The ends were cut back, 4 bases at V and 1 base at J, with 29 bases in the middle. The CDR3 consists of 21 residues. CDR3 in amino acids: CASSSSLVVGPDMGSNQPQHF. The DNA of the CDR3 is TGTGCCAGCAGTTCATCCCTCGTAGTTGGGCCCGACATGGGGAGCAATCAGCCCCAGCATTTT.

The chain combines TRBV7-2 with TRBJ2-1; TRBD2 might be the D (6 bases). Germline V gene sequence: CDR1 SGHTA, CDR2 FQGNSA. This CDR3 contains 12 residues. Trimming removed 4 bases at V and 7 bases at J, with 8 bases between. CDR3 protein: CASSSTRNEQFF. The CDR3 region has the DNA TGTGCCAGCAGCTCGACTAGGAATGAGCAGTTCTTC.